This TCR beta chain comes out of a study of blood T cell repertoires in COVID-19. At the level of the study: COVID-19 samples collected from the United States, Italy and Spain covered acute and convalescent phases. From T cells, B-cell-depleted T cells, or PBMCs came the material, which was cDNA or gDNA.

Trimming cost V 1 base and J 4 bases; bases outside gene matches: 10. From germline, CDR1 is MGHRA and CDR2 YSYEKL. The CDR3 runs to 17 residues. Study processing details: Estimated nucleated cell counts came from reference gene primer amplification. The protocol was immunoSEQ multiplex PCR, while the TCRdb copy is restricted to in-frame clones and leaves out a portion. V and J calls and clone size are given by that table; D and trimming were obtained from the DNA. In the table there are about 120,000 clones, 65% to 90% of which are singletons. Specimen: peripheral blood. The chain uses TRBV4-1 and TRBJ1-3; 7 bases agree with TRBD1. The clonotype originates from a man of 80 years or more with acute or convalescent COVID-19. The DNA for the CDR3 is TGCGCCAGCAGCCAAGCCCGCTCAGGGGGATCCGGAAACACCATATATTTT. Translating gives CASSQARSGGSGNTIYF.